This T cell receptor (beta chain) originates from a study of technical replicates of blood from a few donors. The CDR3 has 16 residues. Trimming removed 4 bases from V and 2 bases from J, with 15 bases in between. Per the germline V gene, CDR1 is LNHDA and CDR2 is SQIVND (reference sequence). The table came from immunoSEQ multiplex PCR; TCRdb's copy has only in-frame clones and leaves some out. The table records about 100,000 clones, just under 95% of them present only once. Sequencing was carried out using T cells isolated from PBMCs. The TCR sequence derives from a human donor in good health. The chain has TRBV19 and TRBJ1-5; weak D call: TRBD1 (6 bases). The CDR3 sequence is CASSSLTGIRNQPQHF. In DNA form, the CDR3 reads TGTGCCAGTAGTAGCCTGACAGGAATCCGCAATCAGCCCCAGCATTTT. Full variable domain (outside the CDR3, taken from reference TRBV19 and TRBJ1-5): DGGITQSPKYLFRKEGQNVTLSCEQNLNHDAMYWYRQDPGQGLRLIYYSQIVNDFQKGDIAEGYSVSREKKESFPLTVTSAQKNPTAFYLCASSSLTGIRNQPQHFGDGTRLSIL.